Presented here are 8 T cell receptor beta chains from one specimen sequenced in a study of CD8+ T cells in alopecia areata (dated by TCRdb to 2016 to 2019). Libraries came from the immunoSEQ multiplex PCR assay. RNA was extracted from all samples and reverse transcribed into cDNA, which served as template for TCR sequencing. Sourced from immuneACCESS, this table was stored by TCRdb with only in-frame sequences that have V and J called. A share of the clones is absent; for the studies checked, an unresolved V gene accounts for under half, and the remainder has no known explanation. This sample lists approximately 280,000 clones; 58% were detected once. The leading ten clones occupy under 2% of the sample. In light of the paper, this sample's time point label describes: around 24 weeks on oral tofacitinib. Sample treatment or condition, as interpreted from the label and publication: oral pan-JAK inhibitor, 5-10 mg twice daily.

Sample: CD4+ T cells sorted from blood, taken at week 24, from a patient treated with tofacitinib. The origin of the receptors is a human donor with alopecia areata.

The chain employs TRBV7-2 and TRBJ2-7; the D is unclear. Per the germline V gene, CDR1 is SGHTA and CDR2 is FQGNSA. The V end lost 5 bases, the J end lost 2 bases, and 10 bases lay between the germline ends. The CDR3 runs to 13 residues. CDR3 residues: CASSASSAYEQYF. In DNA, the CDR3 is TGTGCCAGCAGCGCTTCCTCCGCCTACGAGCAGTACTTC.

This clone was picked up a small number of times. The chain carries TRBV4-3 and TRBJ1-6, with 9 bases lining up with TRBD1. CDR3 length: 14 amino acids. Germline values: CDR1 LGHNA, CDR2 YSLEER. V was pared by 9 bases and J by 7 bases, with 7 bases of the junction left unmatched. In nucleotides, the CDR3 is TGCGCCAGTGGGGACAGGGATCTAAATTCACCCCTCCACTTT. Translating gives CASGDRDLNSPLHF.

This chain joins TRBV5-1 and TRBJ2-2, with a weak D call TRBD2 (5 bases). This CDR3 spans 15 amino acids. The germline V and J ends were trimmed by 0 bases and 5 bases, with 11 bases remaining between them. Germline CDR1 is SGHRS and CDR2 is YFSETQ. The CDR3 region is CASSLERLETGELFF. CDR3 DNA: TGCGCCAGCAGCTTGGAGCGGCTCGAGACCGGGGAGCTGTTTTTT.

This clone appeared a few times. The V and J genes are TRBV7-2 and TRBJ2-7, with 7 bases matching TRBD1. CDR3 length: 15 amino acids. V was clipped by 1 base and J by 3 bases; unmatched bases: 6. In germline, CDR1 is SGHTA, CDR2 FQGNSA. The CDR3 nucleotides read TGTGCCAGCAGCTTAGGCGGGCCAGGGGGCTACGAGCAGTACTTC. Protein sequence: CASSLGGPGGYEQYF.

The rearrangement joins TRBV11-2 to TRBJ2-5, with 8 bases fitting TRBD2. The V and J ends lost 1 base and 4 bases, in that order; junction bases with no gene match: 5. This CDR3 is 15 amino acids long. In germline, CDR1 is SGHAT, CDR2 FQNNGV. The CDR3 nucleotides read TGTGCCAGCAGCTTAGGCCCGGGGGGGCCAGAGACCCAGTACTTC. It encodes CASSLGPGGPETQYF. Supplemented by reference TRBV11-2 and TRBJ2-5, the full variable domain reads EAGVAQSPRYKIIEKRQSVAFWCNPISGHATLYWYQQILGQGPKLLIQFQNNGVVDDSQLPKDRFSAERLKGVDSTLKIQPAKLEDSAVYLCASSLGPGGPETQYFGPGTRLLVL.

This clone was counted a few times. The chain links TRBV28 to TRBJ2-3, with 9 bases aligning to TRBD2. V shed 3 bases and J 2 bases; nucleotides not matched to a gene: 6. Germline V lookup: CDR1 MDHEN, CDR2 SYDVKM. The CDR3 extends over 16 amino acids. This chain's CDR3 is CASSFAGTSFTDTQYF. The CDR3 nucleotides are TGTGCCAGCAGTTTTGCCGGGACTAGCTTCACAGATACGCAGTATTTT.

This rearrangement joins TRBV7-8 to TRBJ1-1; weak D call: TRBD1 (5 bases). The CDR3 is made up of 16 amino acids. Germline assignment: CDR1 SGHVS and CDR2 FQNEAQ. Trimming took off 3 bases at V and 0 bases at J, with 14 bases between the two ends. CDR3 sequence reads: CASSFTSGTVNTEAFF. CDR3 DNA sequence: TGTGCCAGCAGCTTCACATCCGGGACGGTGAACACTGAAGCTTTCTTT.

The V call is TRBV4-2, the J call TRBJ1-1; D gene uncertain. V was cut by 1 base and J by 0 bases, with 6 bases left in between. CDR3 length: 14 residues. The germline CDR1 and CDR2 sequences are LGHNA and YNFKEQ. This CDR3 reads CASSQGRMNTEAFF. DNA for the CDR3: TGTGCCAGCAGCCAAGGGAGGATGAACACTGAAGCTTTCTTT.